A selection of T cell receptor beta chains follows, all from one sample in a study of blood T cell repertoires in COVID-19. Data came from immunoSEQ multiplex PCR; TCRdb stores just in-frame clones and leaves some out. Counted here are about 400,000 clones, around nine tenths occurring once; the ten biggest clones make up approximately 1.5%. The sequenced material came from PBMCs or T cells enriched from blood (not recorded which). Receptors were obtained from a woman aged 25 to 39 who had recovered from COVID-19. The CDR3 runs from the conserved cysteine through the conserved F or W. D genes are given only for firm matches. Rows may omit the clone size; those that give it use once, few, many or a size class.

CASSLAPGGAGNYGYTF,TGTGCCAGCAGCTTAGCGCCAGGGGGCGCGGGTAACTATGGCTACACCTTC,TRBD1,-,TRBV7-2,TRBJ1-2
CASSLGRLAPYNEQFF,TGTGCCAGCAGCTTAGGGCGGCTAGCTCCCTACAATGAGCAGTTCTTC,-,-,TRBV7-8,TRBJ2-1
CASTGTGVWKGYTF,TGTGCCAGCACCGGGACAGGGGTTTGGAAGGGCTACACCTTC,TRBD1,-,TRBV7-9,TRBJ1-2
CASSLTIEMNTEAFF,TGTGCCAGCTCACTTACGATAGAGATGAACACTGAAGCTTTCTTT,-,once,TRBV18,TRBJ1-1
CATSSGGASYNEQFF,TGTGCCACCAGCAGCGGGGGAGCGTCCTACAATGAGCAGTTCTTC,-,-,TRBV15,TRBJ2-1
CATSILGNTIYF,TGTGCCACCAGCATTCTAGGAAACACCATATATTTT,-,-,TRBV15,TRBJ1-3
CAWSVLGNTIYF,TGTGCCTGGAGTGTACTTGGAAACACCATATATTTT,-,few,TRBV30,TRBJ1-3
CASSPLSGPGNTIYF,TGTGCCAGCTCACCACTAAGCGGACCGGGAAACACCATATATTTT,-,-,TRBV18,TRBJ1-3
CAWTFDSRTDTQYF,TGTGCCTGGACTTTTGACAGCCGCACAGATACGCAGTATTTT,-,-,TRBV30,TRBJ2-3
CASSLRMLASYEQYF,TGTGCCAGCAGTTTACGAATGCTAGCATCCTACGAGCAGTACTTC,-,many,TRBV27,TRBJ2-7
CATSVSHSGPITDTQYF,TGTGCCACCAGTGTTTCCCATAGCGGGCCGATCACAGATACGCAGTATTTT,TRBD2,-,TRBV24-1,TRBJ2-3
CASSESVGGSPLHF,TGTGCCAGCAGTGAATCGGTAGGGGGCTCACCCCTCCACTTT,TRBD1,few,TRBV6-4,TRBJ1-6
CASSRIRLAGVNEQYF,TGTGCCAGCAGCCGCATTCGACTAGCGGGAGTGAACGAGCAGTACTTC,TRBD2,-,TRBV7-8,TRBJ2-7
CASSPRADTQYF,TGTGCCAGCAGCCCTCGGGCAGATACGCAGTATTTT,-,-,TRBV12-3/TRBV12-4,TRBJ2-3
CASSYLNSGEGDTQYF,TGTGCCAGCAGTTACCTAAATAGCGGGGAGGGAGATACGCAGTATTTT,TRBD2,-,TRBV6-5,TRBJ2-3
CASSYSSGGSYEQYF,TGTGCCAGCAGCTACTCTAGCGGGGGCTCCTACGAGCAGTACTTC,TRBD2,-,TRBV3-1/TRBV3-2,TRBJ2-7